Each of the 23 T cell receptor beta chains below was sequenced from the same sample in a study of blood T cell repertoires in COVID-19. The table came from immunoSEQ multiplex PCR; TCRdb's copy has only in-frame clones and leaves some out. The repertoire consists of a few hundred thousand clones, with roughly 91% occurring once and the leading ten covering 7% to 9%. Sequenced: PBMCs or T cells enriched from blood (not recorded which). The receptor set was obtained from a man aged 30 to 45 in a cohort exposed to, infected with or recovered from COVID-19 (not recorded which).

The chain carries TRBV4-2 and TRBJ2-3; 8 bases align to TRBD2. The CDR3 runs to 19 residues. CDR1 and CDR2 (germline): LGHNA, YNFKEQ. With 1 base clipped from V and 6 bases from J, the junction kept 18 bases outside the gene matches. CDR3 protein: CASSQGGGLAGGGLDTQYF. In nucleotides, the CDR3 is TGTGCCAGCAGCCAAGGGGGAGGACTAGCTGGAGGCGGGTTGGATACGCAGTATTTT.

The chain couples TRBV28 to TRBJ1-3, with a weak D call TRBD1 (5 bases). V lost 6 bases, J lost 1 base, and 25 bases lay in between. CDR3 length: 19 residues. CDR1 MDHEN and CDR2 SYDVKM come from the germline V gene. CDR3 amino acids: CASSPPLHRLALSGNTIYF. In DNA, the CDR3 is TGTGCCAGCAGCCCCCCTCTTCACAGGTTGGCTCTTTCTGGAAACACCATATATTTT. Full variable domain (rest looked up from reference TRBV28 and TRBJ1-3): DVKVTQSSRYLVKRTGEKVFLECVQDMDHENMFWYRQDPGLGLRLIYFSYDVKMKEKGDIPEGYSVSREKKERFSLILESASTNQTSMYLCASSPPLHRLALSGNTIYFGEGSWLTVV.

This clone has only a few counts. The chain uses TRBV5-1 and TRBJ2-1, with 9 bases that match TRBD2. Trimming took 0 bases from V and 7 from J; bases not matched to a gene: 11. The germline V gene has CDR1 SGHRS and CDR2 YFSETQ. This CDR3 region has 17 residues. CDR3 coding DNA: TGCGCCAGCAGCTTGGGGGCGGGTAGCGGGAGAATGAATGAGCAGTTCTTC. Translating gives CASSLGAGSGRMNEQFF.

The rearrangement links TRBV6-5 to TRBJ2-1; D may be TRBD1 (5 bases). V lost 5 bases, J lost 6 bases, and 5 bases lay in between. Germline-derived CDR1 and CDR2 are MNHEY and SVGAGI. The CDR3 consists of 11 residues. The CDR3 DNA follows: TGTGCCAGCAGTACAGGCAATGAGCAGTTCTTC. Protein: CASSTGNEQFF.

V is TRBV7-9 and J is TRBJ2-1; 8 nucleotides align to TRBD1. CDR1 SEHNR and CDR2 FQNEAQ come from the germline V gene (reference sequence). The CDR3 is made up of 14 amino acids. With V trimmed by 5 bases and J by 9 bases, 9 bases remained unmatched. CDR3 bases: TGTGCCAGCAGCCACGAGAGACAGGGGAGTGAGCAGTTCTTC. This encodes CASSHERQGSEQFF.

This clone has a single count. The CDR3 DNA reads TGTGCCAGCAGTTTACAGGGACAGGGAAACACCATATATTTT. Amino acids: CASSLQGQGNTIYF. The chain joins TRBV28 to TRBJ1-3; 7 bases are a match to TRBD1. Germline trimming cut 2 bases from V and 4 bases from J; bases unmatched to any gene: 2. This CDR3 is built from 14 residues. The germline gives CDR1 MDHEN, CDR2 SYDVKM. Variable domain in full (rest from reference TRBV28 and TRBJ1-3): DVKVTQSSRYLVKRTGEKVFLECVQDMDHENMFWYRQDPGLGLRLIYFSYDVKMKEKGDIPEGYSVSREKKERFSLILESASTNQTSMYLCASSLQGQGNTIYFGEGSWLTVV.

The chain uses TRBV7-9 and TRBJ1-1; TRBD1 matches at 8 bases. This CDR3 is built from 17 residues. V trimming: 6 bases; J trimming: 1 base; junction bases outside the gene matches: 13. CDR1 and CDR2 from the germline V gene are SEHNR and FQNEAQ (reference sequence). Here the CDR3 reads CASRHSDRDTANTEAFF. DNA for the CDR3: TGTGCCAGCAGACACTCGGACAGGGATACAGCGAACACTGAAGCTTTCTTT.

This chain links TRBV29-1 with TRBJ1-4; a weak D match, TRBD1 (6 bases). V lost 4 bases and J 2 bases, leaving 14 bases between the germline ends. CDR3 length: 15 amino acids. The germline gives CDR1 SQVTM, CDR2 ANQGSEA. CDR3 sequence reads: CSVVGGPGTNEKLFF. In DNA, the CDR3 is TGCAGCGTTGTAGGGGGACCCGGGACTAATGAAAAACTGTTTTTT.

The rearrangement links TRBV4-2 to TRBJ2-7, with D possibly being TRBD2 (6 bases). Germline-derived CDR1 and CDR2 are LGHNA and YNFKEQ. V was cut by 3 bases and J by 13 bases, with 10 bases left in between. The CDR3 has 10 amino acids. The CDR3: CASSQPDYYF. CDR3 coding DNA: TGTGCCAGCAGCCAGCCGGACTATTACTTC.

This chain joins TRBV5-1 and TRBJ1-4, with a possible D match to TRBD1 (6 bases). The CDR3 is 15 residues long. The germline CDR1 and CDR2 sequences are SGHRS and YFSETQ. V was cut by 0 bases and J by 8 bases, with 14 bases left in between. In nucleotides, the CDR3 is TGCGCCAGCAGCTTGGGAGGGGGAGTAGTAGAAAAACTGTTTTTT. This translates into CASSLGGGVVEKLFF. Based on the CDR3 plus reference TRBV5-1 and TRBJ1-4, the full variable domain is KAGVTQTPRYLIKTRGQQVTLSCSPISGHRSVSWYQQTPGQGLQFLFEYFSETQRNKGNFPGRFSGRQFSNSRSEMNVSTLELGDSALYLCASSLGGGVVEKLFFGSGTQLSVL.

The chain joins TRBV4-1 to TRBJ2-7, with 13 bases that match TRBD2. V dropped 4 bases and J dropped 3; count of bases not matched to a gene: 6. There are 16 residues in the CDR3. CDR1 is MGHRA, CDR2 YSYEKL, per germline. CDR3 coding DNA: TGCGCCAGCAGCCCAACTAGCGGGAGGGCCGACTACGAGCAGTACTTC. This translates into CASSPTSGRADYEQYF.

The V call is TRBV5-1, the J call TRBJ2-5; D not resolved. The CDR3 has 14 amino acids. Germline V gene data show CDR1 as SGHRS and CDR2 as YFSETQ. V lost 4 bases to trimming and J lost 0 bases, with 10 bases between them. In DNA form, the CDR3 reads TGCGCCAGCAGCGAACACCAGTACCAAGAGACCCAGTACTTC. It yields the protein CASSEHQYQETQYF.

The chain joins TRBV5-5 to TRBJ2-7; 12 nucleotides agree with TRBD1. Trimming cost V 3 bases and J 5 bases; bases outside gene matches: 6. The CDR3 has 15 residues. Germline V gene lookup returns CDR1 SGHKS and CDR2 YYEKEE (reference sequence). The CDR3 DNA reads as TGTGCCAGCAGCTCGGTGGGACAGGGGGCACACGAGCAGTACTTC. It codes for CASSSVGQGAHEQYF.

For the CDR3, the DNA is TGTGCCAGCTCGAAGACTAGCGGGCTCATAACGGATACGCAGTATTTT. Translated, it gives CASSKTSGLITDTQYF. The chain recombines TRBV18 with TRBJ2-3; 10 bases match TRBD2. This CDR3 contains 16 residues. Trimming took 6 bases from V and 6 from J; bases not matched to a gene: 12. CDR1 is KGHSH, CDR2 LQKENI, per germline.

The chain recombines TRBV19 with TRBJ2-5; TRBD1 matches 7 bases. Germline V gene lookup returns CDR1 LNHDA and CDR2 SQIVND (reference sequence). Trimming at V came to 4 bases and at J to 5 bases, leaving 10 bases not matched to a gene. The CDR3 covers 15 residues. DNA of the CDR3: TGTGCCAGTAGTACCGGACAGGTGATCAGTGAGACCCAGTACTTC. It codes for CASSTGQVISETQYF. The full variable domain, rest sourced from reference TRBV19 and TRBJ2-5, is DGGITQSPKYLFRKEGQNVTLSCEQNLNHDAMYWYRQDPGQGLRLIYYSQIVNDFQKGDIAEGYSVSREKKESFPLTVTSAQKNPTAFYLCASSTGQVISETQYFGPGTRLLVL.

The chain couples TRBV6-5 to TRBJ2-4; no reliable D call. The CDR3 runs to 13 residues. The germline gives CDR1 MNHEY, CDR2 SVGAGI. Deletions cut 5 bases from V and 0 bases from J, with 5 bases between. The CDR3 loop reads CASSREAKNIQYF. The CDR3 coding sequence is TGTGCCAGCAGTCGCGAAGCCAAAAACATTCAGTACTTC.

This clone appeared a few times. This chain joins TRBV3-1 (or the pseudogene TRBV3-2) and TRBJ1-4, with 7 positions matching TRBD1. CDR1 is LGHDT, CDR2 YNNKEL, per germline (reference sequence). This CDR3 region has 15 residues. The trim removed 4 bases at V and 6 bases at J, leaving 8 bases unmatched. The CDR3 is CASSLLTGIDEKLFF. For the CDR3, the DNA is TGTGCCAGCAGCCTCTTGACAGGGATTGATGAAAAACTGTTTTTT.

The rearrangement joins TRBV7-2 to TRBJ1-6; no clear D. The CDR3 is 15 residues long. Trimming took off 2 bases at V and 8 bases at J, with 13 bases between the two ends. Germline CDR1 and CDR2: SGHTA and FQGNSA. CDR3 nucleotide sequence: TGTGCCAGCAGCTTACGTTGGGGAGCGGATTCACCCCTCCACTTT. This codes for CASSLRWGADSPLHF.

The chain carries TRBV7-8 and TRBJ2-3; 12 nucleotides line up with TRBD2. The CDR3 covers 17 residues. V was pared by 4 bases and J by 7 bases, with 12 bases of the junction left unmatched. Germline V gene lookup returns CDR1 SGHVS and CDR2 FQNEAQ. CDR3 loop: CASSSSQLAGGTNTQYF. CDR3 sequence (DNA): TGTGCCAGCAGCTCAAGTCAGCTAGCGGGAGGGACTAATACGCAGTATTTT.

The gene calls are TRBV10-3 and TRBJ1-1; D is unclear. V was pared by 0 bases and J by 1 base, with 9 bases between. The length of the CDR3 is 15 residues. The germline gives CDR1 ENHRY, CDR2 SYGVKD. CDR3 residues: CAISESIGENTEAFF. CDR3 nucleotides: TGTGCCATCAGTGAGTCGATCGGTGAGAACACTGAAGCTTTCTTT.

The chain has TRBV5-1 and TRBJ1-1; TRBD1 matches at 9 bases. Germline trimming cut 3 bases from V and 4 bases from J; bases unmatched to any gene: 7. Germline-derived CDR1 and CDR2 are SGHRS and YFSETQ. The CDR3 has 15 residues. CDR3 loop: CASSSGQGAGTEAFF. The CDR3 DNA sequence: TGCGCCAGCAGCTCGGGACAGGGAGCCGGCACTGAAGCTTTCTTT.

The chain links TRBV10-3 to TRBJ1-1; 7 bases agree with TRBD1. Losses at the gene ends were 11 bases for V and 9 bases for J; bases not matched to a gene: 12. The CDR3 totals 12 residues. The germline V gene has CDR1 ENHRY and CDR2 SYGVKD. The CDR3 nucleotides are TGTGCCGTAGGGGGGTCGGACAGGAAAGCTTTCTTT. Protein product: CAVGGSDRKAFF.

The gene calls are TRBV3-1 (or the pseudogene TRBV3-2) and TRBJ1-1; 9 nucleotides match TRBD1. The germline CDR1 and CDR2 sequences are LGHDT and YNNKEL (reference sequence). The V segment lost 0 bases and the J segment 9 bases; nucleotides outside the gene matches: 2. The CDR3 has 13 residues. The CDR3 bases are TGTGCCAGCAGCCAAGATGGGACAGGGAAAGCTTTCTTT. Residues: CASSQDGTGKAFF.